Sequencing of this TCR beta chain was carried out in a study of OX40 agonist ivuxolimab in advanced cancers. Across the whole study: Each dose-escalation patient presented with hepatocellular carcinoma, melanoma, renal cell or head and neck cancer. Study-wide points: It was also the case that some nonresponders had low normalized T-cell clonal expansion.

Clones were sequenced by immunoSEQ multiplex PCR, and TCRdb holds only the in-frame ones, with some missing. The table records some 49,000 clones, about three quarters of them present only once. Of note for this clone: What it recognizes is unknown.

Germline V gives CDR1 SGHTA, CDR2 FQGNSA. Trimming took off 5 bases at V and 15 bases at J, with 20 bases between the two ends. The CDR3 is made up of 13 amino acids. The material was CD4+ or CD8+ T cells sorted from blood, obtained in a trial of the OX40 agonist ivuxolimab. The V gene is TRBV7-2, the J gene TRBJ2-1; no firm D call. This TCR was recovered from an adult with an advanced solid tumor such as melanoma, head and neck, liver or kidney cancer. The CDR3 DNA sequence: TGTGCCAGCAGCACTCAGGCATGGGCACCGGGGTTCTTC. Its protein is CASSTQAWAPGFF.